Many counts were recorded for the clone carrying this T cell receptor (beta chain). The antigen is not known. These data come from a study of neurological immune-mediated disorders. Overall study: For the 34 multiple sclerosis patients, the disease was relapsing-remitting in some 30 and secondary progressive in 3. Regarding the study as a whole: None of the CDR3 amino acid sequences of expanded clones recurred across subjects, suggesting private repertoires in all groups.

2 million PBMCs stored at -80 C were the source of the unsorted libraries. Trimming removed 11 bases at V and 0 bases at J, with 8 bases between. Germline loops: CDR1 ENHRY, CDR2 SYGVKD. CDR3 length equals 12 residues. The cDNA was generated by 5'RACE with 10-nucleotide random UMIs. One entry per CDR3 protein, called by TCRdb with MiXCR from the 5' RACE reads. The sample records about 46,000 distinct CDR3 sequences, 1.9% being singletons. Specimen: PBMCs. This chain uses TRBV10-3 with TRBJ1-3, with D possibly being TRBD1 (6 bases). The origin of this receptor is a woman in her forties with multiple sclerosis. The CDR3 spells CAGGSSGNTIYF. As DNA, the CDR3 is TGTGCCGGGGGCTCCTCTGGAAACACCATATATTTT.